This T cell receptor (beta chain) was identified during a study of blood T cell repertoires in COVID-19. Trimming removed 2 bases at V and 6 bases at J, with 11 bases between. The germline V gene encodes CDR1 MDHEN and CDR2 SYDVKM. The CDR3 extends over 14 amino acids. Sequenced by immunoSEQ multiplex PCR; TCRdb stores in-frame clones only, minus some. The data contain roughly 120,000 clones, less than 85% of them seen just once; the ten biggest clones take up 10% to 15%. What was sequenced was peripheral blood. This TCR was recovered from a woman in her sixties or seventies with acute or convalescent COVID-19. V and J are TRBV28 and TRBJ1-5; no reliable D call. DNA of the CDR3: TGTGCCAGCAGTTTACCAGAATCGGGTCAGCCCCAGCATTTT. It yields the protein CASSLPESGQPQHF.